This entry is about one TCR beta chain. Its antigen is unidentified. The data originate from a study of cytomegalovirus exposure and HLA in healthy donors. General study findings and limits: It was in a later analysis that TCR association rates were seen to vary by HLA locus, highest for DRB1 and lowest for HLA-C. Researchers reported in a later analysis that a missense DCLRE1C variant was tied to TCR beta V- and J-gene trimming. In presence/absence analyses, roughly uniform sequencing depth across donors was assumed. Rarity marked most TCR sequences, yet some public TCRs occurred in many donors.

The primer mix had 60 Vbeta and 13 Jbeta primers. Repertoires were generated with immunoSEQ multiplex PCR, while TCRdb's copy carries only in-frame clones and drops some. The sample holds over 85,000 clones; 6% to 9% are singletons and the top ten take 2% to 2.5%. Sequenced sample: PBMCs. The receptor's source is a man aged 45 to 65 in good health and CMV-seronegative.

CDR3 coding DNA: TGTGCCACCAGCAGAGAGGGACAGGCGACCCTGAACACTGAAGCTTTCTTT. This gives the protein CATSREGQATLNTEAFF. The rearrangement links TRBV15 to TRBJ1-1; 8 nucleotides align to TRBD1. Trimming removed 0 bases from V and 0 bases from J; junction bases left unmatched: 6. The CDR3 has 17 amino acids. CDR1 is LNHNV, CDR2 YYDKDF, per germline (reference sequence).